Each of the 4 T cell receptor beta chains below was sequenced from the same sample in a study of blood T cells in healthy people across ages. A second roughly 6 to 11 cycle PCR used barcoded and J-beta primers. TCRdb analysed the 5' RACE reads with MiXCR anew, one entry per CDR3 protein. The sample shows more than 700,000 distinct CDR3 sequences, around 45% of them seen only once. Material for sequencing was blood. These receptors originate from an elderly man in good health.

This chain's CDR3 is CSVNQRESYNEQFF. The CDR3 coding sequence is TGCAGCGTTAACCAGCGGGAGAGCTACAATGAGCAGTTCTTC. This chain joins TRBV29-1 and TRBJ2-1, with 8 bases that match TRBD2. Germline V gene sequence: CDR1 SQVTM, CDR2 ANQGSEA. The CDR3 contains 14 residues. With 5 bases clipped from V and 3 bases from J, the junction kept 6 bases outside the gene matches.

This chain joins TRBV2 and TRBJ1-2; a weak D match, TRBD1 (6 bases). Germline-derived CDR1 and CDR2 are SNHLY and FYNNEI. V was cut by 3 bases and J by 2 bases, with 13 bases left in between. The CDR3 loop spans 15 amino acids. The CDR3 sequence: CASSEGGSRNYGYTF. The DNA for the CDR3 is TGTGCCAGCAGTGAGGGGGGCAGTCGCAACTATGGCTACACCTTC. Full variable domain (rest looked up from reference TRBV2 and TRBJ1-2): EPEVTQTPSHQVTQMGQEVILRCVPISNHLYFYWYRQILGQKVEFLVSFYNNEISEKSEIFDDQFSVERPDGSNFTLKIRSTKLEDSAMYFCASSEGGSRNYGYTFGSGTRLTVV.

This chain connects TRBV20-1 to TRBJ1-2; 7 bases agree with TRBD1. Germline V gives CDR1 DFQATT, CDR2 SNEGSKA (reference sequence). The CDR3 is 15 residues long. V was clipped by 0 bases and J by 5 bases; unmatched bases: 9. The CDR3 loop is CSARDSGGIGYGYTF. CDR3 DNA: TGCAGTGCTAGAGATTCAGGGGGTATTGGATATGGCTACACCTTC.

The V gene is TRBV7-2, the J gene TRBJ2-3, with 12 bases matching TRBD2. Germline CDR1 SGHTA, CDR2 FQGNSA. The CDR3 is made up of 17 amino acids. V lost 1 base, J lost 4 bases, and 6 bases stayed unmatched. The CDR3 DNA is TGTGCCAGCAGCTTAGTTGCCGGGACTAGCGGGCCAGATACGCAGTATTTT. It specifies CASSLVAGTSGPDTQYF.